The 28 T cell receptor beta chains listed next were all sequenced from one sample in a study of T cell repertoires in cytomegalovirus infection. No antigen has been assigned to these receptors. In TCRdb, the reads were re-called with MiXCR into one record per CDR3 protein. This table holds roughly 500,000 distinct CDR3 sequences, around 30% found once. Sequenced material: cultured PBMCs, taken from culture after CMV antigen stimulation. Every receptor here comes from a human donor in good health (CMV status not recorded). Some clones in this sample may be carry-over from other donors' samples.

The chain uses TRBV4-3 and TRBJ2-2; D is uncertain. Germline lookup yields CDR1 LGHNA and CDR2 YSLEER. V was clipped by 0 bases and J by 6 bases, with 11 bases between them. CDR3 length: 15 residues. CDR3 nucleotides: TGCGCCAGCAGCCAAGAGGCAAGAGGCGCCGGGGAGCTGTTTTTT. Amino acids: CASSQEARGAGELFF.

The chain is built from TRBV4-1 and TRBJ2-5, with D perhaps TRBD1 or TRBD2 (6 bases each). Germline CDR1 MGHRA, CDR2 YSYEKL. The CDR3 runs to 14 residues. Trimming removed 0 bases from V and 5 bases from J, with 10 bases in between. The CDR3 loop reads CASSQEGGMETQYF. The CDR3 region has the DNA TGCGCCAGCAGCCAAGAGGGGGGCATGGAGACCCAGTACTTC.

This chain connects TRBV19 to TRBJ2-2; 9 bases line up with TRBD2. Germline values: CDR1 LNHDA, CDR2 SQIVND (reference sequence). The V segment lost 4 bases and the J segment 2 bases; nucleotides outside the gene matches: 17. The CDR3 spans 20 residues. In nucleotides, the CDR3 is TGTGCCAGTAGTAACCCCCTTTTCTTTAGCGGGAGTGGCAACACCGGGGAGCTGTTTTTT. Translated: CASSNPLFFSGSGNTGELFF.

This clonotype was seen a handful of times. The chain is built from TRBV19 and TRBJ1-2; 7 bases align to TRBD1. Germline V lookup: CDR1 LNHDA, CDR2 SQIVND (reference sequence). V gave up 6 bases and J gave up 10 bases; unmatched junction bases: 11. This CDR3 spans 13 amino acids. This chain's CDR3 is CASSSGQERAYTF. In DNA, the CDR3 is TGTGCCAGTAGCTCCGGACAGGAACGAGCCTACACCTTC.

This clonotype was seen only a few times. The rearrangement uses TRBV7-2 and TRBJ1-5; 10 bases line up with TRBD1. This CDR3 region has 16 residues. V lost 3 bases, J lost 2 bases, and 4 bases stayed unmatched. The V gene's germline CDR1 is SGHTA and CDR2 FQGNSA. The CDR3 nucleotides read TGTGCCAGCAGCTTTACCGGGACAGGGGGCAATCAGCCCCAGCATTTT. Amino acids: CASSFTGTGGNQPQHF. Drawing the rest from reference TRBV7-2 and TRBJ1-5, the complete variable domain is GAGVSQSPSNKVTEKGKDVELRCDPISGHTALYWYRQSLGQGLEFLIYFQGNSAPDKSGLPSDRFSAERTGGSVSTLTIQRTQQEDSAVYLCASSFTGTGGNQPQHFGDGTRLSIL.

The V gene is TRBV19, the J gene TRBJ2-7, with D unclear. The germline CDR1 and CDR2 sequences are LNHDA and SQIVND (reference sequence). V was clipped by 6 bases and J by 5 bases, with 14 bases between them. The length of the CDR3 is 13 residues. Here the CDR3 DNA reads TGTGCCAGTAGGATCGCGGCCAGCCACGAGCAGTACTTC. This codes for CASRIAASHEQYF.

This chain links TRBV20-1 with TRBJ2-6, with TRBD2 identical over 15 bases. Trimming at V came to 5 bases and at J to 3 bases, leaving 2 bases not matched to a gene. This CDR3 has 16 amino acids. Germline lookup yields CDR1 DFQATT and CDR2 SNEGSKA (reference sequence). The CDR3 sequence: CSARTSGRGGANVLTF. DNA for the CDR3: TGCAGTGCTCGGACTAGCGGGAGGGGTGGGGCCAACGTCCTGACTTTC.

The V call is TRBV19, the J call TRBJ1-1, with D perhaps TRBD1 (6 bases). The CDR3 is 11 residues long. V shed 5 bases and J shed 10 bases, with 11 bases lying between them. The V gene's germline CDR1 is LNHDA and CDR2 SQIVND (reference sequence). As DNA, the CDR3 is TGTGCCAGTAGTGTTACAGGGCCAGCTTTCTTT. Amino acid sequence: CASSVTGPAFF.

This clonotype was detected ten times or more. The CDR3 reads CASRQGLAGEQFF. The CDR3 DNA sequence: TGTGCCAGCAGGCAGGGACTAGCGGGTGAGCAGTTCTTC. This chain connects TRBV12-3 or TRBV12-4 to TRBJ2-1, with TRBD2 identical over 12 bases. The CDR3 contains 13 residues. V lost 6 bases, J lost 9 bases, and 3 bases stayed unmatched.

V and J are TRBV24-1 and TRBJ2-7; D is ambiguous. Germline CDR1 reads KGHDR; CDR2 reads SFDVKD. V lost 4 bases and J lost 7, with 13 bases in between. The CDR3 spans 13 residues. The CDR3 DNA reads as TGTGCCACCAGTGAGTTCCCTGCTGGTGAGCAGTACGTC. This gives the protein CATSEFPAGEQYV.

The CDR3 sequence: CSAISVEQYF. In DNA, the CDR3 is TGCAGTGCTATTAGTGTGGAGCAGTACTTC. The rearrangement uses TRBV20-1 and TRBJ2-7, with D hard to call. Trimming removed 4 bases from V and 7 bases from J, with 8 bases in between. In germline, CDR1 is DFQATT, CDR2 SNEGSKA (reference sequence). This CDR3 is 10 amino acids long.

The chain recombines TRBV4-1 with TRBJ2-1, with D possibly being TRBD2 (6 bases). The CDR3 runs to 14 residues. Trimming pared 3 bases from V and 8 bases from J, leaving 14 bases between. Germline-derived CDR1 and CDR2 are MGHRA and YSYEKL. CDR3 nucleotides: TGCGCCAGCAGCCACCCCACTAGCTCCTATGAGCAGTTCTTC. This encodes CASSHPTSSYEQFF.

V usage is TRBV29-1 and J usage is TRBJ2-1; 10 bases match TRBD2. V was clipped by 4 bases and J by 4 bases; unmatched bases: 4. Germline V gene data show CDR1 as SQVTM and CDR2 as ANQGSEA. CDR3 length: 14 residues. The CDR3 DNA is TGCAGCGTTGCGACTAGCGGGTTTTACAATGAGCAGTTCTTC. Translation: CSVATSGFYNEQFF.

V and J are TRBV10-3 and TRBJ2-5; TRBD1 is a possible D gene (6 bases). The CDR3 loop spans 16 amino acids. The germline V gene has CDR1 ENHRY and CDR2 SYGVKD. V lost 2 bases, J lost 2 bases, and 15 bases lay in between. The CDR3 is CAISEAAGEGQETQYF. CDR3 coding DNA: TGTGCCATCAGTGAGGCGGCAGGGGAAGGGCAAGAGACCCAGTACTTC.

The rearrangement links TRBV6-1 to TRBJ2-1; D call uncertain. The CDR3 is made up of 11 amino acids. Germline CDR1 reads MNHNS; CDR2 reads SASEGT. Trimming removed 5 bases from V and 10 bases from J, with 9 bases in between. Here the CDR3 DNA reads TGTGCCAGCAGTTACCAAGGGGAGCAGTTCTTC. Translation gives CASSYQGEQFF.

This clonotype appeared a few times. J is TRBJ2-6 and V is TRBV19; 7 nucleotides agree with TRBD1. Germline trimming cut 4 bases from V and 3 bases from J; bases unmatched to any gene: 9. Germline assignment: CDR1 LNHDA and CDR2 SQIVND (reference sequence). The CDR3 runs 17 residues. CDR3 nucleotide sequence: TGTGCCAGTAGTACCCCAGGGGGTGTCGATGGGGCCAACGTCCTGACTTTC. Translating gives CASSTPGGVDGANVLTF.

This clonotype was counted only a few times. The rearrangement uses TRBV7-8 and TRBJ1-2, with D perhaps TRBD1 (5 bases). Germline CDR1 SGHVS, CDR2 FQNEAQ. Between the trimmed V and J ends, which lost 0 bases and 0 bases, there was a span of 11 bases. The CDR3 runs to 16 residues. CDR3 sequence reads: CASSLARGAPNYGYTF. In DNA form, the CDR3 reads TGTGCCAGCAGCTTAGCGAGAGGGGCGCCTAACTATGGCTACACCTTC.

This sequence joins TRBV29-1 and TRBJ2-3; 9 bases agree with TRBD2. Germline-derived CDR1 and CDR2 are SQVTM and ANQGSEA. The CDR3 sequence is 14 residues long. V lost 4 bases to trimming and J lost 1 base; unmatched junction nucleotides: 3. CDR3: CSVATSGGTDTQYF. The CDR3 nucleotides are TGCAGCGTTGCGACTAGCGGCGGCACAGATACGCAGTATTTT.

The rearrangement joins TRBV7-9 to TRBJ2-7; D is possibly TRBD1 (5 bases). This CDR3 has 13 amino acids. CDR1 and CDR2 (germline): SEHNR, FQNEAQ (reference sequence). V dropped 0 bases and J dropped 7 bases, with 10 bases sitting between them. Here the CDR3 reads CASSLAGHPEQYV. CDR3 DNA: TGTGCCAGCAGCTTAGCCGGACACCCGGAGCAGTACGTC.

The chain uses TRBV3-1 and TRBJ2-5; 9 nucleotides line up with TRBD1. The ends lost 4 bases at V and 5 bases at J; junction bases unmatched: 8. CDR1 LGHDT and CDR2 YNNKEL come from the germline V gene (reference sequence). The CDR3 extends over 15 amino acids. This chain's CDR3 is CASSLPDRGRETQYF. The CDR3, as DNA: TGTGCCAGCAGCCTCCCGGACAGGGGTAGGGAGACCCAGTACTTC.

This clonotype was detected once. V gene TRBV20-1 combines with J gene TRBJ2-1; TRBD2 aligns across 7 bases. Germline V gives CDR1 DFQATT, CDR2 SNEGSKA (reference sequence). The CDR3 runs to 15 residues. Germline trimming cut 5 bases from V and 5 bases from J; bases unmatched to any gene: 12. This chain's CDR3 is CSAEPAGGTHNEQFF. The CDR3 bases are TGCAGTGCTGAACCCGCCGGGGGGACGCACAATGAGCAGTTCTTC.

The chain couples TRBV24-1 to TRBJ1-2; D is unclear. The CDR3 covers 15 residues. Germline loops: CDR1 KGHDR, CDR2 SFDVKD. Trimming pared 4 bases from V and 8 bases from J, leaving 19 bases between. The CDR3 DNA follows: TGTGCCACCAGTGACCGATACATCGGAATTGGCGGCTACACCTTC. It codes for CATSDRYIGIGGYTF.

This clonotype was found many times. The CDR3 spells CASSLVVAGHDEQFF. The CDR3 nucleotides are TGTGCCAGCAGCTTAGTTGTAGCGGGACATGATGAGCAGTTCTTC. The chain employs TRBV7-2 and TRBJ2-1, with 8 bases aligning to TRBD2. In germline, CDR1 is SGHTA, CDR2 FQGNSA. The V and J ends lost 1 base and 8 bases, in that order; junction bases with no gene match: 7. The CDR3 is made up of 15 amino acids.

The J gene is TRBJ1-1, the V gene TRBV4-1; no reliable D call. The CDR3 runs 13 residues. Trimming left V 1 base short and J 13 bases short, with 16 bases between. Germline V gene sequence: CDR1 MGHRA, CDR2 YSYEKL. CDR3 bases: TGCGCCAGCAGCCAAGGGACTCACCCCGGGATTTTCTTT. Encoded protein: CASSQGTHPGIFF.

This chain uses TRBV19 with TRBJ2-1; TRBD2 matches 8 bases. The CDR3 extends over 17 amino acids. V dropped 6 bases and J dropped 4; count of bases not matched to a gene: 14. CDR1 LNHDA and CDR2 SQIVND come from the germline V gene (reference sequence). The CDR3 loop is CASSPGGLSGDYNEQFF. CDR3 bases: TGTGCCAGTAGCCCCGGAGGGCTTAGCGGGGATTACAATGAGCAGTTCTTC.

The CDR3 region has the DNA TGTGCCAGCAGTTCGCGGGCGACTAGCAATCAGCCCCAGCATTTT. Protein sequence: CASSSRATSNQPQHF. This chain connects TRBV6-2 or TRBV6-3 to TRBJ1-5; no clear D. V was pared by 4 bases and J by 0 bases, with 10 bases between. CDR1 is MNHEY, CDR2 SVGEGT, per germline. This CDR3 region has 15 residues.

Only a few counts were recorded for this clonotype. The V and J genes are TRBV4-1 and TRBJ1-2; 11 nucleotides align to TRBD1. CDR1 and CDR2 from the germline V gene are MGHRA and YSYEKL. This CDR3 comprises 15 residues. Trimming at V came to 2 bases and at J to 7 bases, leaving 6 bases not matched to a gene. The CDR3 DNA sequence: TGCGCCAGCAGCCAAAGGGACAGGGGGATTGGTGGCTACACCTTC. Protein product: CASSQRDRGIGGYTF.

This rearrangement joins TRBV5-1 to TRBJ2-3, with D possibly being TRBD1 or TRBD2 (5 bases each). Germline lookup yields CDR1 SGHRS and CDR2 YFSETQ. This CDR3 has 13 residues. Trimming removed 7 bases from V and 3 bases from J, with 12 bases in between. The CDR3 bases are TGCGCCAGCGCCGGGGCCATTACAGATACGCAGTATTTT. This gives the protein CASAGAITDTQYF.